This T cell receptor beta chain was identified in a study of T cell clonotyping in hematopoietic cell transplantation (dated by TCRdb to about 2021). A note on the overall study: Pretransplant recipient samples were obtained after cytoreduction. A total of 130 to 150 blood samples were collected in the study from some 37 consecutive transplant recipients and their related donors. Recruitment of patients was conducted between September 2015 and January 2017, and follow-up was continued until late 2020 or death. The full study reports these points: A decrease in recipient TCR diversity was observed after transplant, and a progressive increase in pathologically expanded clonotypes was seen from day 30 to day 180. Recipient repertoires showed only a small fraction of overlap with donor repertoires, and over 95% appeared de novo at the given depth. Broader TCR repertoire diversity after transplant was predicted by Inverse Simpson Index values from donors and from recipients before transplant. The sample size was limited, and CD4 and CD8 repertoire contributions could not be separated because cells were not sorted.

Deletion took 1 base off V and 4 bases off J, with a span of 8 bases between the germline ends. The CDR3 contains 14 residues, cysteine and phenylalanine counted. The kept DNA is CDR3 alone, 42 bases in frame from the first base. CDR1 and CDR2 are read off the germline V gene as SGHTA and FQGTGA. The immunoSEQ assay, a bias-controlled multiplex PCR with V- and J-specific primers, was used to amplify TCR beta CDR3 regions from genomic DNA. A proprietary barcode and Illumina adapter sequences were added to the CDR3 amplicons in a second PCR step. An Illumina MiSeq instrument was used for sequencing of the CDR3 libraries. The original methods were these. Export and quality control were done with immunoSEQ Analyzer 3.0, while downstream analyses used R Bioconductor and Immunarch. Repertoire metrics were calculated using only productive rearrangements within the normalized downsampled data set. In the normalized cohort, a clonotype counted as pathologically expanded if the clonotype was larger than 5 templates. The Inverse Simpson Index was used to measure repertoire diversity. To capture all clonotypes, CMV-specificity analyses were performed on the non-normalized data set. Entries here come from immuneACCESS through TCRdb and include only in-frame sequences with V and J called. Some clones fail to appear in such tables; in the studies checked, an unresolved V gene covers under half of the shortfall, and the cause of the remainder is unknown. D and trimming come from the DNA, and the V and J calls and clone size come from that table. This sample is represented by roughly 20,000 clones; approximately 87% of them were singletons. Jointly, the top ten make up 3.5% to 4% of the sample.

The time point label of this sample denotes: recipient sample about 28 days before transplant, after cytoreduction. Blood samples were obtained from recipients approximately 28 days before transplant and at days 30, 100 and 180 after transplant. Using Nuclei Lysis Solution, genomic DNA was extracted from unfractionated peripheral blood mononuclear cells that were either fresh or cryopreserved. In the case of this clone: Its antigen remains undetermined. The sample holds no much larger clone one base away, and base qualities are not on file.

The sample in question was peripheral blood mononuclear cells, obtained before stem cell transplant. This receptor was identified in a man aged 18 to 29 with biphenotypic leukemia. Some clones in this sample may be carry-over from other donors' samples. The sequence is built from TRBV7-3 and TRBJ2-1; the D call is possibly TRBD1 or TRBD2, each sharing 5 bases. The CDR3 in this case is CASSLRGSYNEQFF. The DNA sequence is TGTGCCAGCAGCTTAAGGGGGTCATACAATGAGCAGTTCTTC. The reference TRBV7-3 and TRBJ2-1 proteins fill in what lies around the CDR3, so the full variable domain reads GAGVSQTPSNKVTEKGKYVELRCDPISGHTALYWYRQSLGQGPEFLIYFQGTGAADDSGLPNDRFFAVRPEGSVSTLKIQRTERGDSAVYLCASSLRGSYNEQFFGPGTRLTVL.